One and the same sample provided the 14 T cell receptor beta chains below, sequenced in a study of cytomegalovirus exposure and HLA in healthy donors. The PCR had 60 Vbeta and 13 Jbeta primers. Only in-frame clones appear in the TCRdb table, and some are missing; sequencing was by immunoSEQ multiplex PCR. This sample has roughly 250,000 clones, with almost 85% found just once. Source material: PBMCs. These receptors were taken from a woman between 40 and 55 years old in good health and CMV-seropositive.

The DNA of the CDR3 is TGTGCCAGCAGCTTCGGCGGCTATGGCTACACCTTC. Amino acid sequence: CASSFGGYGYTF. V gene TRBV7-2 combines with J gene TRBJ1-2, with D unclear. The CDR3 sequence is 12 residues long. The germline V and J ends were trimmed by 3 bases and 4 bases, with 6 bases remaining between them. The germline V gene encodes CDR1 SGHTA and CDR2 FQGNSA.

The count of this clone is one. V usage is TRBV4-3 and J usage is TRBJ2-1; D may be TRBD2 (6 bases). Trimming removed 1 base at V and 3 bases at J, with 10 bases between. The germline V gene has CDR1 LGHNA and CDR2 YSLEER. The CDR3 spans 15 residues. The DNA of the CDR3 is TGCGCCAGCAGCCAAGCCCGGGAGAACTACAATGAGCAGTTCTTC. Protein: CASSQARENYNEQFF.

This clone was seen a few times. The DNA of the CDR3 is TGTGCCAGCAGCTCAGCGGGAGGGCAAGAGACCCAGTACTTC. Protein product: CASSSAGGQETQYF. The chain carries TRBV5-6 and TRBJ2-5; 10 bases align to TRBD2. The junction had 1 base not matched to a gene; V was cut back by 3 bases and J by 2 bases. CDR1 is SGHDT and CDR2 is YYEEEE in the germline V gene. The CDR3 length is 14 residues.

This chain uses TRBV28 with TRBJ2-7; TRBD2 matches at 11 bases. The germline V gene has CDR1 MDHEN and CDR2 SYDVKM. V lost 6 bases and J lost 1; bases outside the gene matches: 5. This CDR3 has 15 residues. The CDR3 loop is CASSGPSGGSYEQYF. The CDR3 DNA sequence: TGTGCCAGCAGCGGACCTAGCGGGGGGTCCTACGAGCAGTACTTC.

The chain carries TRBV21-1 and TRBJ2-2; the table's D gene call, TRBD1, was not cross checked with the DNA. TRBV21-1 is a pseudogene locus. The CDR3 has 13 residues. This chain's CDR3 is CATQTGPTGELFF. The DNA for the CDR3 is TGTGCCACCCAGACAGGGCCCACCGGGGAGCTGTTTTTT.

This clone has just a few counts. The rearrangement joins TRBV5-4 to TRBJ1-2, with 7 bases lining up with TRBD1. This CDR3 region has 13 residues. V dropped 5 bases and J dropped 4; count of bases not matched to a gene: 5. CDR1 and CDR2 from the germline V gene are SGHNT and YYREEE (reference sequence). CDR3 in amino acids: CASSLDRAYGYTF. The CDR3 nucleotides are TGTGCCAGCAGTCTAGACAGGGCCTATGGCTACACCTTC.

V is TRBV7-9 and J is TRBJ2-7; 10 nucleotides align to TRBD1. CDR3 length: 16 residues. V lost 4 bases to trimming and J lost 7 bases; unmatched junction nucleotides: 13. The germline gives CDR1 SEHNR, CDR2 FQNEAQ (reference sequence). CDR3: CASSSLTETGGEEQYF. The DNA of the CDR3 is TGTGCCAGCAGCTCCCTTACCGAGACAGGGGGCGAGGAGCAGTACTTC. Together with reference TRBV7-9 and TRBJ2-7, the CDR3 gives the full variable domain: DTGVSQNPRHKITKRGQNVTFRCDPISEHNRLYWYRQTLGQGPEFLTYFQNEAQLEKSRLLSDRFSAERPKGSFSTLEIQRTEQGDSAMYLCASSSLTETGGEEQYFGPGTRLTVT.

This chain joins TRBV7-2 and TRBJ2-7; D gene uncertain. Germline CDR1 and CDR2: SGHTA and FQGNSA. CDR3 length: 14 amino acids. V dropped 3 bases and J dropped 3 bases, with 12 bases sitting between them. CDR3 in amino acids: CASSFEATLYEQYF. The CDR3 bases are TGTGCCAGCAGCTTTGAGGCCACCCTCTACGAGCAGTACTTC.

CDR3 residues: CASSFVEGLAGEIYEQYF. CDR3 coding DNA: TGTGCCAGCAGCTTCGTCGAGGGACTAGCGGGAGAAATCTACGAGCAGTACTTC. The genes are TRBV7-8 and TRBJ2-7; the match to TRBD2 covers 14 bases. CDR3 length equals 18 residues. Looked up from germline, CDR1 is SGHVS and CDR2 is FQNEAQ. V trimming: 3 bases; J trimming: 3 bases; junction bases outside the gene matches: 10.

The V call is TRBV14, the J call TRBJ2-7, with 9 bases that match TRBD1. The CDR3 length is 15 residues. Germline assignment: CDR1 SGHDN and CDR2 FVKESK. Trimming cost V 3 bases and J 0 bases; bases outside gene matches: 3. The CDR3 DNA is TGTGCCAGCAGCCAGGGACAGGGCCTCTCCTACGAGCAGTACTTC. This codes for CASSQGQGLSYEQYF. Variable domain in full (rest from reference TRBV14 and TRBJ2-7): EAGVTQFPSHSVIEKGQTVTLRCDPISGHDNLYWYRRVMGKEIKFLLHFVKESKQDESGMPNNRFLAERTGGTYSTLKVQPAELEDSGVYFCASSQGQGLSYEQYFGPGTRLTVT.

This chain links TRBV9 with TRBJ2-1; possibly TRBD2 for D (6 bases). The CDR3 is made up of 15 amino acids. Germline V CDR1 and CDR2: SGDLS, YYNGEE. Trimming removed 6 bases at V and 3 bases at J, with 16 bases between. DNA for the CDR3: TGTGCCAGCACCTCGACGGGGGAAGGCTACAATGAGCAGTTCTTC. It codes for CASTSTGEGYNEQFF.

The chain links TRBV25-1 to TRBJ2-6; 8 bases match TRBD1. The CDR3 totals 18 residues. CDR1 is MGHDK and CDR2 is SYGVNS in the germline V gene. V gave up 6 bases and J gave up 0 bases; unmatched junction bases: 10. This CDR3 reads CASSPPDRGSSGANVLTF. The CDR3 nucleotides read TGTGCCAGCAGCCCTCCCGACAGGGGCAGCTCTGGGGCCAACGTCCTGACTTTC.

The rearrangement joins TRBV28 to TRBJ1-1; D is perhaps TRBD1 (6 bases). Germline lookup yields CDR1 MDHEN and CDR2 SYDVKM. The CDR3 is made up of 15 amino acids. V was cut by 8 bases and J by 0 bases, with 16 bases left in between. This chain's CDR3 is CASRGAERMNTEAFF. The DNA for the CDR3 is TGTGCCAGCCGGGGGGCTGAGAGGATGAACACTGAAGCTTTCTTT.

V usage is TRBV21-1 and J usage is TRBJ2-3; the table calls TRBD2, which could not be checked here. TRBV21-1 is a documented pseudogene. This CDR3 contains 19 residues. As DNA, the CDR3 is TGTGCCAGCAGCAAAGCGGGGCTAGCGGGAGGTTTAGGCACAGATACGCAGTATTTT. This encodes CASSKAGLAGGLGTDTQYF.